This T cell receptor (beta chain) was identified in a study of cytomegalovirus exposure and HLA in healthy donors. Study observations and caveats: There were a few CMV-associated chains whose specificity for CMV antigens was confirmed in vitro. Presence/absence analyses assumed roughly uniform sequencing depth across donors. For most TCR beta V segments, an earlier analysis put the productive rate at about 87% or about 30% of the time.

PCR was performed using 60 Vbeta and 13 Jbeta primers. Produced via immunoSEQ multiplex PCR; TCRdb's table is partial and in-frame only. The table has 150,000 to 200,000 clones, about 75% seen once; the top ten hold about 8%. Comment on this clone: Its target is not known.

The TCR comes from a woman aged 40 to 50 in good health and CMV-seropositive. The source material was PBMCs.

CDR3 loop: CASSPSGGQLSYNEQFF. The CDR3 DNA reads TGTGCCAGCAGCCCGAGCGGGGGCCAACTATCCTACAATGAGCAGTTCTTC. The chain has TRBV7-8 and TRBJ2-1, with 8 bases lining up with TRBD2. This CDR3 has 17 amino acids. Germline CDR1 SGHVS, CDR2 FQNEAQ. After removal of 5 bases from V and 1 base from J, the junction contained 10 bases not matched to a gene. Combining the CDR3 with reference TRBV7-8 and TRBJ2-1 gives the whole variable domain GAGVSQSPRYKVAKRGQDVALRCDPISGHVSLFWYQQALGQGPEFLTYFQNEAQLDKSGLPSDRFFAERPEGSVSTLKIQRTQQEDSAVYLCASSPSGGQLSYNEQFFGPGTRLTVL.